This T cell receptor beta chain emerged from a study of T cell responses to AZD1222 COVID-19 vaccine. Overall study results and limits: Spike as a whole was targeted by vaccine-associated CD4 TCRs, dominant at 160-218 and 743-854. Donor demographics were predominantly white British with a female majority; clonal diversity may be underestimated.

This CDR3 has 14 residues. Germline V gene lookup returns CDR1 MNHEY and CDR2 SVGAGI. Trimming took off 4 bases at V and 5 bases at J, with 14 bases between the two ends. Generated by immunoSEQ multiplex PCR, the TCRdb table keeps only in-frame clones and is missing some. The sample lists under 150,000 clones, almost 95% occurring once. As for this clone: Its matching antigen is unknown.

The clonotype originates from an adult who received the AZD1222 COVID-19 vaccine. The chain has TRBV6-5 and TRBJ1-1; D is uncertain. Source: peripheral blood, taken 28 days after the second AZD1222 dose. CDR3 sequence: CASSLAVGGTEAFF. The CDR3 nucleotides are TGTGCCAGCAGTTTAGCGGTAGGTGGGACTGAAGCTTTCTTT.